This paragraph covers one T cell receptor (beta chain) sequence. Its antigen is still unknown. The record has no base qualities; no much larger clone is one base away. The sample originates from a study of OX40 agonist ivuxolimab in advanced cancers. With respect to the entire study: Ivuxolimab, which targeted the costimulatory receptor OX40 (CD134), was an agonistic, fully human IgG2 monoclonal antibody. In the dose-escalation cohort, nearly 85% of patients were male, and the mean age was around 60 years with a range of roughly 20 to 85. Peripheral TCRbeta sequencing aimed to test whether ivuxolimab altered TCR sequence diversity and caused clonal T-cell expansion. The monotherapy dose-escalation portion (N of about 50 patients) of the phase I ivuxolimab trial is reported in the paper. Patients were allowed to have had prior anti-PD-1, anti-PD-L1 or anti-CTLA-4 therapy, and approximately 39% of the dose-escalation patients had been treated with checkpoint inhibitors. Intravenous ivuxolimab was administered to patients every 2 weeks at six dose levels: 0.01, 0.1, 0.3, 1.5, 3 and 10 mg/kg. Partial responses occurred in three dose-escalation patients, of whom one had hepatocellular carcinoma and two had cutaneous melanoma. Of the roughly 51 dose-escalation patients, hepatocellular carcinoma was present in around 20, melanoma in approximately 15, renal cell carcinoma in 9 and head and neck cancer in 9. Results the study describes overall, beyond this receptor: At doses of 0.1 to 3.0 mg/kg, clonal expansion of both CD4+ and CD8+ blood T cells was observed from baseline to week 6. Low levels of normalized T-cell clonal expansion were also shown by some nonresponding patients. In the 0.1-3.0 mg/kg groups, partial responders had among the lowest normalized peripheral clonal expansion, particularly in CD8+ T cells. The antigen specificity of the peripheral T cells that underwent clonal expansion was not determined. After ivuxolimab, more expanded clones were found on average in CD8+ T cells than in CD4+ T cells.

The trial excluded patients who had a history of autoimmune disease or were on systemic immunosuppression. Peripheral blood for TCR sequencing was collected from all dose cohorts at baseline, on cycle 4 day 1, and on cycle 7 day 1. The samples were drawn from a first-in-human, open-label, multicenter phase I dose-escalation trial of ivuxolimab. Adults with locally advanced or metastatic head and neck squamous cell, hepatocellular, melanoma or renal cell carcinoma were enrolled in the trial. CD4+ and CD8+ T cells were sorted separately from peripheral blood before TCR sequencing. The germline V gene sets CDR1 to SGHAT and CDR2 to FQNNGV. The CDR3 numbers 15 residues from cysteine through phenylalanine. The sequence is cut down to CDR3 DNA, 45 bases in frame from base 1. The V and J ends are trimmed by 1 base and 5 bases, leaving 11 bases between them. For sequencing of the TCRbeta CDR3 region, genomic DNA was extracted from the sorted cells. TCRbeta CDR3 regions were sequenced using the immunoSEQ Assay. As stored in TCRdb, this immuneACCESS dataset retains in-frame rearrangements with V and J assigned. A fraction of the clones does not appear; measured against another copy, unresolved V genes explain less than half of the discrepancy, and the remainder lacks a known reason. The sample has tens of thousands of clones on record, 70% to 90% of them singletons. Of the sample, about 1.2% is held by the ten largest clones.

The source is an adult with an advanced solid tumor such as melanoma, head and neck, liver or kidney cancer. The chain is made from TRBV11-2 and TRBJ2-2; there is no confident call for the D gene. The material sequenced was CD4+ or CD8+ T cells sorted from blood, taken in a trial of the OX40 agonist ivuxolimab. The nucleotides are TGTGCCAGCAGCTTAGTGTTCACGCGGACCGGGGAGCTGTTTTTT. Its protein product is CASSLVFTRTGELFF.